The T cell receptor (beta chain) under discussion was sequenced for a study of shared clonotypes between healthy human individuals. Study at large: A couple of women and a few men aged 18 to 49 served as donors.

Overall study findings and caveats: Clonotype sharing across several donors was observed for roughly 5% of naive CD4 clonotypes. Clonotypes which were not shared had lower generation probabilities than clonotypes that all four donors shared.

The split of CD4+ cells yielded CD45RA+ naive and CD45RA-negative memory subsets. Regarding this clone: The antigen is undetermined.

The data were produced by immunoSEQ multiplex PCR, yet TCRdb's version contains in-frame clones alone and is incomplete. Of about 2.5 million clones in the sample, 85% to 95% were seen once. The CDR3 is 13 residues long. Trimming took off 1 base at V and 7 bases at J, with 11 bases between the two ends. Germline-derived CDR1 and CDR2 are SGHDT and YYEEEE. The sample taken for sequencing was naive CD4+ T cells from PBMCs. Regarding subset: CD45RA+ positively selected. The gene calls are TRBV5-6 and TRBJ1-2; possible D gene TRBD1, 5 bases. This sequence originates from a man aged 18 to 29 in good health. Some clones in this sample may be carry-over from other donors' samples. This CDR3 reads CASSLSGVGGYTF. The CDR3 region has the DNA TGTGCCAGCAGCTTGTCGGGGGTCGGTGGCTACACCTTC.